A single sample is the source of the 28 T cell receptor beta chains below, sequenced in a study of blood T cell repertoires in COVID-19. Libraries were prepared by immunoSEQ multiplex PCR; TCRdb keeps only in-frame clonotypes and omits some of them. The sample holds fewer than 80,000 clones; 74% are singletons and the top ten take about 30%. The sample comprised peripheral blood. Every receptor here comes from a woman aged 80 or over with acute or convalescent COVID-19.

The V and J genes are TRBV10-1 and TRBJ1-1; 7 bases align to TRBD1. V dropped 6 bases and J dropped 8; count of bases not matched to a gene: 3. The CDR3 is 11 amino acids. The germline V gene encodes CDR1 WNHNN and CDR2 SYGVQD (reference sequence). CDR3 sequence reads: CASSRDSEAFF. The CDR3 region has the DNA TGCGCCAGCAGCAGGGACAGCGAAGCTTTCTTT.

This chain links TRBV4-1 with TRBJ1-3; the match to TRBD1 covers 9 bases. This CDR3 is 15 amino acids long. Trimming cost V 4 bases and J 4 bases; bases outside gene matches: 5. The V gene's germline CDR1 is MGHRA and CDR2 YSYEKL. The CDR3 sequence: CASSLRDREGNTIYF. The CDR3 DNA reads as TGCGCCAGCAGCCTCCGGGACAGGGAGGGAAACACCATATATTTT.

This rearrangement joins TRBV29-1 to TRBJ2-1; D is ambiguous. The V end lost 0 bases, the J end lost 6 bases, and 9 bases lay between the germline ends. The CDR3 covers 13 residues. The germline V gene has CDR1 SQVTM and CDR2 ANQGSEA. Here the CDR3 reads CSVEDNPGNEQFF. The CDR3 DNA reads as TGCAGCGTTGAAGATAACCCGGGCAATGAGCAGTTCTTC.

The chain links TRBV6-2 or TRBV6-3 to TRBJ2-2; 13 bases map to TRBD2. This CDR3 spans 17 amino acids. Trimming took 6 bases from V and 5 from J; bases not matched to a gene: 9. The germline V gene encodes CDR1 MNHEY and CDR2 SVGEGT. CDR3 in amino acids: CASSGLAGVIYTGELFF. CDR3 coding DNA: TGTGCCAGCAGCGGACTAGCGGGGGTAATCTATACCGGGGAGCTGTTTTTT.

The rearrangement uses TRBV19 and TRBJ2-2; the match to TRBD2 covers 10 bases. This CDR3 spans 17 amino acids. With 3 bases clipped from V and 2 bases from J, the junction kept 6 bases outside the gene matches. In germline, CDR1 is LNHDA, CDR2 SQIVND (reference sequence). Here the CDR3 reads CASSIRRTSGNTGELFF. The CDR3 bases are TGTGCCAGTAGTATCAGAAGGACTAGCGGAAACACCGGGGAGCTGTTTTTT.

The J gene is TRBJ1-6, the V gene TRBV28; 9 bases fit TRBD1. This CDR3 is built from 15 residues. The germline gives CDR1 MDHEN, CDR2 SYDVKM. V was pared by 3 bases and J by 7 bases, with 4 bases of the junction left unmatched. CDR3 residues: CASSLDRGVNSPLHF. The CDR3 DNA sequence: TGTGCCAGCAGTTTGGACAGGGGAGTCAATTCACCCCTCCACTTT.

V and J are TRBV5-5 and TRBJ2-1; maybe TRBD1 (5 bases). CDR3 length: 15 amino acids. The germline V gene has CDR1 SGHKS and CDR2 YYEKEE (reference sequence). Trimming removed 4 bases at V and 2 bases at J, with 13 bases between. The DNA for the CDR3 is TGTGCCAGCAGCCAGGGAAGTGGGACCTACAATGAGCAGTTCTTC. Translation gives CASSQGSGTYNEQFF. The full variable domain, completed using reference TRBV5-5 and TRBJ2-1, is DAGVTQSPTHLIKTRGQQVTLRCSPISGHKSVSWYQQVLGQGPQFIFQYYEKEERGRGNFPDRFSARQFPNYSSELNVNALLLGDSALYLCASSQGSGTYNEQFFGPGTRLTVL.

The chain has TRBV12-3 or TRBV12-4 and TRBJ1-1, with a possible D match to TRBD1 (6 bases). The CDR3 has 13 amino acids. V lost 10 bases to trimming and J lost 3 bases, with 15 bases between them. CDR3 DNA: TGTGCCACACGGGCAGGGGCCGACACTGAAGCTTTCTTT. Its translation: CATRAGADTEAFF.

The CDR3 reads CASSIAINPRGYTF. In nucleotides, the CDR3 is TGTGCCAGTAGTATAGCGATAAACCCTAGGGGCTACACCTTC. The J gene is TRBJ1-2, the V gene TRBV19; D remains unclear. The CDR3 totals 14 residues. V was shortened by 1 base and J by 8 bases, with 14 bases between the two germline ends. Germline V gene data show CDR1 as LNHDA and CDR2 as SQIVND (reference sequence).

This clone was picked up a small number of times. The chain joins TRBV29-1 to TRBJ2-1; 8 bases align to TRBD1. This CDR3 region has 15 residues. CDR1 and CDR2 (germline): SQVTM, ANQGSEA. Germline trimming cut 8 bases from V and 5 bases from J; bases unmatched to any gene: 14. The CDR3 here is CSLLIQGARNNEQFF. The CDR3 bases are TGCAGCCTTTTGATCCAGGGGGCGCGGAACAATGAGCAGTTCTTC.

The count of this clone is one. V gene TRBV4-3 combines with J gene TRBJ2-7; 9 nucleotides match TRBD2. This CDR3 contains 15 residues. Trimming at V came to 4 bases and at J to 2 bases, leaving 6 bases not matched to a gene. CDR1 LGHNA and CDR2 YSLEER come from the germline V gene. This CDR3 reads CASSRYSGGTYEQYF. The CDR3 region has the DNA TGCGCCAGCAGCCGCTATAGCGGGGGAACCTACGAGCAGTACTTC.

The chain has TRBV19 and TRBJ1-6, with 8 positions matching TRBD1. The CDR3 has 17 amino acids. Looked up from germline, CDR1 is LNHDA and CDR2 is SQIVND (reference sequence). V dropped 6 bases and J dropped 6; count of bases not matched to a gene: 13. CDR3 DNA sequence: TGTGCCAGTAGGATACCCGGGACAGGCTCAATTAATTCACCCCTCCACTTT. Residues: CASRIPGTGSINSPLHF. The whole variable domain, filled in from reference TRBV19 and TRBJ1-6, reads DGGITQSPKYLFRKEGQNVTLSCEQNLNHDAMYWYRQDPGQGLRLIYYSQIVNDFQKGDIAEGYSVSREKKESFPLTVTSAQKNPTAFYLCASRIPGTGSINSPLHFGNGTRLTVT.

The CDR3 loop is CASSVGWTSGRYNEQFF. The DNA of the CDR3 is TGTGCCAGCAGCGTAGGGTGGACTAGCGGGAGGTACAATGAGCAGTTCTTC. This chain uses TRBV9 with TRBJ2-1; TRBD2 aligns across 14 bases. The CDR3 runs to 17 residues. Trimming cost V 0 bases and J 4 bases; bases outside gene matches: 3. Germline lookup yields CDR1 SGDLS and CDR2 YYNGEE.

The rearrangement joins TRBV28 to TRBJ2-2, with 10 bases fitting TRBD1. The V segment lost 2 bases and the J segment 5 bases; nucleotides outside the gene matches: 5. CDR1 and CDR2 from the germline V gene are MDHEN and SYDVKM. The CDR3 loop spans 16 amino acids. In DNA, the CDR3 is TGTGCCAGCAGTTTACCGGGACAGGGGACGACCGGGGAGCTGTTTTTT. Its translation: CASSLPGQGTTGELFF.

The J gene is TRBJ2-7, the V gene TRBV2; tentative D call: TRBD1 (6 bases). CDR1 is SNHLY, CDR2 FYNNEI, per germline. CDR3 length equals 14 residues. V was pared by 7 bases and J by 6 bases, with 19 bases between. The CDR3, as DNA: TGTGCCAGCACATTATATCCACAGGGTGCCGAGCAGTACTTC. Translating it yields CASTLYPQGAEQYF.

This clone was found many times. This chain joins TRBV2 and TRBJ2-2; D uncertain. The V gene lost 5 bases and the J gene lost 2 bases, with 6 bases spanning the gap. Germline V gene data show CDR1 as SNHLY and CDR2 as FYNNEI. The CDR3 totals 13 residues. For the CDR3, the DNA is TGTGCCAGCAGTAGGAGAAACACCGGGGAGCTGTTTTTT. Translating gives CASSRRNTGELFF.

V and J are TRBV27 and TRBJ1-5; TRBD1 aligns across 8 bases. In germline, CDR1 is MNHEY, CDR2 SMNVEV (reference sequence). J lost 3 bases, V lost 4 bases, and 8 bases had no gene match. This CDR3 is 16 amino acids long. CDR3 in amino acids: CASSSWTGWNNQPQHF. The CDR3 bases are TGTGCCAGCAGTTCGTGGACAGGGTGGAACAATCAGCCCCAGCATTTT.

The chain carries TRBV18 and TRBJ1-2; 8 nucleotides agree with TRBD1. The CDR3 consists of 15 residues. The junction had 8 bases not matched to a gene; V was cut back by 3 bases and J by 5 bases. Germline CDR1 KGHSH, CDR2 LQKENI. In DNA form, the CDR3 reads TGTGCCAGCTCACCTGCGGGACAGGCAGTTTATGGCTACACCTTC. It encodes CASSPAGQAVYGYTF.

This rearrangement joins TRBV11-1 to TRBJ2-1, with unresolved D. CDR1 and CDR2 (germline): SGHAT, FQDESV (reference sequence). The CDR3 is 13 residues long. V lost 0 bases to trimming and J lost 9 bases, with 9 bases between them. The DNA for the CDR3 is TGTGCCAGCAGCTTAGCGCTATCTGCTGAGCAGTTCTTC. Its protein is CASSLALSAEQFF.

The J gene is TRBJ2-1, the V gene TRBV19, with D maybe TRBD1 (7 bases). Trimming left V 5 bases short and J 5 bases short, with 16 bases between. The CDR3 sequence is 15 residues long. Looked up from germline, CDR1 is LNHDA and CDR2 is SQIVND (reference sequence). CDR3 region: CASSLDREVDNEQFF. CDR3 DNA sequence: TGTGCCAGTAGTCTCGACAGGGAGGTTGACAATGAGCAGTTCTTC.

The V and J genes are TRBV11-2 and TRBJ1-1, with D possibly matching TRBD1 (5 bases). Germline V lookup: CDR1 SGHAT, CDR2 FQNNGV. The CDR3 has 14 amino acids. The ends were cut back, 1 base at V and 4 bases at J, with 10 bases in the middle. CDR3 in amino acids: CASSLGQGGTEAFF. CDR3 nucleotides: TGTGCCAGCAGCTTAGGGCAGGGAGGCACTGAAGCTTTCTTT.

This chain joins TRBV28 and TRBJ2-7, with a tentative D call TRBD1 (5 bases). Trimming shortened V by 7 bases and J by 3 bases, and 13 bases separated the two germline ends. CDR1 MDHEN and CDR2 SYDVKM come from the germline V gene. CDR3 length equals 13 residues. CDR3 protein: CASTPLGDYEQYF. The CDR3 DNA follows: TGTGCCAGCACCCCCTTAGGGGACTACGAGCAGTACTTC.

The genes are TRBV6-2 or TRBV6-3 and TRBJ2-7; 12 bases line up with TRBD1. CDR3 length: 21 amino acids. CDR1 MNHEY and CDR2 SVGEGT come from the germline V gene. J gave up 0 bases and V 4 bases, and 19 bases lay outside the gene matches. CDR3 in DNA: TGTGCCAGCAGTTCCGAAGCGGGACAGGGGGCGACTTATGGGCGCTCCTACGAGCAGTACTTC. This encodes CASSSEAGQGATYGRSYEQYF.

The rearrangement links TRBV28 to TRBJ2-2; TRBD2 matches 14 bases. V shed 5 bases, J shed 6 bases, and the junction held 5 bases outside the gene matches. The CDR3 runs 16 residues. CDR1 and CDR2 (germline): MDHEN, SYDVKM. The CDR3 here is CASSPPGLAGAGELFF. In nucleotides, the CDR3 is TGTGCCAGCAGTCCGCCGGGACTAGCGGGAGCCGGGGAGCTGTTTTTT.

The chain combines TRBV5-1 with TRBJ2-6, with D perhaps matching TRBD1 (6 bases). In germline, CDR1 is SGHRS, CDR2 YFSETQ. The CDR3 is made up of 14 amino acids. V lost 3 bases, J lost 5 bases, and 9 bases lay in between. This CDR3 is CASSSRGRANVLTF. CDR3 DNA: TGCGCCAGCAGCTCCAGGGGAAGGGCCAACGTCCTGACTTTC.

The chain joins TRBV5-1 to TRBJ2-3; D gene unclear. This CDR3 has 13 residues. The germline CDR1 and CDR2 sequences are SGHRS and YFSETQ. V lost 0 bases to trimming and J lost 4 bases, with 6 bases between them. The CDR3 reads CASSLGSSDTQYF. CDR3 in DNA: TGCGCCAGCAGCTTGGGTAGCTCAGATACGCAGTATTTT.

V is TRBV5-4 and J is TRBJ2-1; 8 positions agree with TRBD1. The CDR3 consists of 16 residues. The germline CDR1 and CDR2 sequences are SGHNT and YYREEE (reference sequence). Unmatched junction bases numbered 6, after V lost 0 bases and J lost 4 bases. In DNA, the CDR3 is TGTGCCAGCAGCTTGGGGGGACAGGAGATATACAATGAGCAGTTCTTC. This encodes CASSLGGQEIYNEQFF.

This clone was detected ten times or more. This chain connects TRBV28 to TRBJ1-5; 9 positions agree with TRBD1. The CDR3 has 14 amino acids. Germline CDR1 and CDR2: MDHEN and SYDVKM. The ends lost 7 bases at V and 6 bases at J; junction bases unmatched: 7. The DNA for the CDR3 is TGTGCCAGCACCCTGGGACAGGGTTTTCAGCCCCAGCATTTT. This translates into CASTLGQGFQPQHF.